This T cell receptor beta chain was recovered during a study of circulating tumor DNA in untreated peripheral T-cell lymphoma (dated by TCRdb to the early 2020s). Results the study describes overall, beyond this receptor: Tumor-specific clonotypes were identified in more than 75% of patients, from roughly 86% of baseline tissues and about 68% of baseline serum samples.

Libraries came from the immunoSEQ multiplex PCR assay. This immuneACCESS table, as held by TCRdb, lists in-frame sequences with V and J called but not all clones. Of the missing ones, under half trace to an unresolved V gene in checked studies; the others have no known cause. In all, the sample holds about 9,200 clones, and about three quarters of those were seen once. Roughly 28% of the sample comes from the top ten. Baseline tumor tissue collected before treatment was sequenced to identify tumor-specific TCR clonotypes. The study used next-generation sequencing of T-cell receptor sequences to monitor peripheral T-cell lymphoma patients receiving frontline treatment on a trial. Based on the germline V gene (reference sequence), the CDR1 and CDR2 sequences are LNHDA and SQIVND. From the cysteine through the phenylalanine, the CDR3 covers 13 amino acids. Here the CDR3 DNA is all that survives: 39 bases in frame from base 1. V is cut by 3 bases and J by 0 bases, and the space between the germline ends is 5 bases.

In regard to this clone: The target of this receptor is not known. No base quality values were provided; no much bigger clone lies one nucleotide off.

The clonotype originates from a human donor with peripheral T-cell lymphoma. Sequencing was performed on tumor tissue. This chain is built from TRBV19 and TRBJ1-1; no D gene is confidently identified. This receptor has the CDR3 CASSIGVNTEAFF. Read as DNA, the sequence is TGTGCCAGTAGTATCGGGGTGAACACTGAAGCTTTCTTT.